Presented here are 26 T cell receptor beta chains from one specimen sequenced in a study of CD8 T cells in Susac syndrome. The RNA, about 0.5 to 1 ug, was put through reverse transcription using random hexamers. TCRdb used MiXCR to reprocess the immunoSEQ multiplex PCR reads, holding one entry per CDR3 protein. This sample yields roughly 130,000 distinct CDR3 sequences, of which 90% to 95% are seen a single time; 0.12% belongs to the top ten. The sequencing sample was made of CD4+ T cells from PBMCs. The receptors shown here come from a human donor in good health.

The chain employs TRBV12-3 or TRBV12-4 and TRBJ2-1; no firm D call. Trimming took 6 bases from V and 2 from J, leaving 11 bases between them. The CDR3 totals 14 residues. CDR3 loop: CASRLSGTYNEQFF. CDR3 nucleotides: TGTGCCAGCAGATTGAGTGGTACCTACAATGAGCAGTTCTTC.

The chain couples TRBV9 to TRBJ2-7, with D perhaps TRBD1 (6 bases). The CDR3 has 14 amino acids. The ends were cut back, 4 bases at V and 5 bases at J, with 16 bases in the middle. Germline V lookup: CDR1 SGDLS, CDR2 YYNGEE. This chain's CDR3 is CASSRGQSIHEQYF. In DNA, the CDR3 is TGTGCCAGCAGCCGGGGACAATCGATTCACGAGCAGTACTTC.

This rearrangement joins TRBV4-1 to TRBJ2-3; 11 nucleotides agree with TRBD1. Germline V gives CDR1 MGHRA, CDR2 YSYEKL. The length of the CDR3 is 15 residues. Germline trimming cut 4 bases from V and 4 bases from J; bases unmatched to any gene: 4. The CDR3 DNA reads as TGCGCCAGCAGCCTGGAGGGACAGGGGGCAGATACGCAGTATTTT. Protein sequence: CASSLEGQGADTQYF.

This clonotype appeared a single time. This chain joins TRBV7-2 and TRBJ1-1; possibly TRBD1 for D (5 bases). The CDR3 sequence is 16 residues long. V lost 5 bases and J 0 bases, leaving 16 bases between the germline ends. Germline-derived CDR1 and CDR2 are SGHTA and FQGNSA. The CDR3 loop is CASSRTGGTMNTEAFF. CDR3 sequence (DNA): TGTGCCAGCAGCCGGACTGGAGGGACCATGAACACTGAAGCTTTCTTT.

V is TRBV2 and J is TRBJ2-2; D may be TRBD2 (6 bases). CDR1 and CDR2 from the germline V gene are SNHLY and FYNNEI. The ends were cut back, 5 bases at V and 4 bases at J, with 14 bases in the middle. CDR3 length: 15 residues. Here the CDR3 reads CASSSNGRGTGELFF. The CDR3 nucleotides read TGTGCCAGCAGTTCTAACGGGAGAGGCACCGGGGAGCTGTTTTTT.

V and J are TRBV5-1 and TRBJ1-4; perhaps TRBD1 as D (5 bases). CDR3 length: 15 residues. V was cut by 5 bases and J by 8 bases, with 19 bases left in between. From germline, CDR1 is SGHRS and CDR2 YFSETQ. Here the CDR3 DNA reads TGCGCCAGCAGTTGGGCGGACAACCTTGAGGAAAAACTGTTTTTT. This translates into CASSWADNLEEKLFF.

This chain joins TRBV6-6 and TRBJ1-5, with 9 bases identical to TRBD1. Germline CDR1 reads MNHNY; CDR2 reads SVGAGI (reference sequence). Germline trimming cut 9 bases from V and 7 bases from J; bases unmatched to any gene: 10. The CDR3 sequence is 14 residues long. The chain's CDR3 is CASRAGQGLQPQHF. The CDR3 DNA is TGTGCCAGTCGGGCGGGACAGGGACTCCAGCCCCAGCATTTT.

With regard to this clonotype: Germline is not matched at one junction end, which may reflect a read error. The J gene is TRBJ1-1, the V gene TRBV3-1; D gene unclear. The CDR3 is made up of 11 amino acids. Germline-derived CDR1 and CDR2 are LGHDT and YNNKEL (reference sequence). The chain's CDR3 is CASSRGVEVFF. DNA of the CDR3: TGTGCCAGCAGCCGCGGGGTTGAAGTTTTCTTT. Filled out from reference TRBV3-1 and TRBJ1-1, the complete variable domain reads DTAVSQTPKYLVTQMGNDKSIKCEQNLGHDTMYWYKQDSKKFLKIMFSYNNKELIINETVPNRFSPKSPDKAHLNLHINSLELGDSAVYFCASSRGVEVFFGQGTRLTVV.

V gene TRBV4-1 combines with J gene TRBJ2-7, with 12 bases fitting TRBD2. The CDR3 runs 16 residues. After removal of 4 bases from V and 4 bases from J, the junction contained 8 bases not matched to a gene. Germline CDR1 is MGHRA and CDR2 is YSYEKL. The CDR3 protein is CASSPTGTSGRYEQYF. CDR3 DNA sequence: TGCGCCAGCAGCCCTACTGGGACTAGCGGGCGTTACGAGCAGTACTTC.

The chain couples TRBV3-1 to TRBJ2-1; D remains unclear. The CDR3 covers 17 residues. Trimming pared 0 bases from V and 6 bases from J, leaving 18 bases between. Germline V gene lookup returns CDR1 LGHDT and CDR2 YNNKEL (reference sequence). The CDR3 region is CASSQDSDPSTGNEQFF. For the CDR3, the DNA is TGTGCCAGCAGCCAAGATAGTGATCCCTCGACTGGCAATGAGCAGTTCTTC.

The V and J genes are TRBV7-8 and TRBJ2-3, with D possibly being TRBD2 (6 bases). The CDR3 loop spans 12 amino acids. The V and J ends lost 5 bases and 6 bases respectively, with 9 bases between them. Germline V gives CDR1 SGHVS, CDR2 FQNEAQ. CDR3 sequence (DNA): TGTGCCAGCAGCCGACGGGAGGATACGCAGTATTTT. Its translation: CASSRREDTQYF.

The CDR3 loop is CASSPSAYTGELFF. Here the CDR3 DNA reads TGTGCCAGCAGTCCTAGCGCGTACACCGGGGAGCTGTTTTTT. The chain uses TRBV28 and TRBJ2-2; the D gene is possibly TRBD2 (6 bases). V shed 5 bases and J shed 3 bases, with 10 bases lying between them. Germline V CDR1 and CDR2: MDHEN, SYDVKM. The length of the CDR3 is 14 residues.

This chain connects TRBV3-1 to TRBJ2-3; tentatively, D is TRBD2 (6 bases). In germline, CDR1 is LGHDT, CDR2 YNNKEL (reference sequence). With 4 bases removed from V and 1 base from J, the gap between germline ends came to 12 bases. The CDR3 runs 15 residues. The CDR3 here is CASSPHSGGTDTQYF. The CDR3 DNA follows: TGTGCCAGCAGCCCCCACTCGGGAGGCACAGATACGCAGTATTTT.

The gene calls are TRBV30 and TRBJ2-6; the match to TRBD1 covers 10 bases. The germline V gene encodes CDR1 GTSNPN and CDR2 SVGIG (reference sequence). The CDR3 has 17 amino acids. J lost 1 base, V lost 4 bases, and 7 bases had no gene match. The CDR3 nucleotides are TGTGCCTGGAATCGGGACAGGGGCCGTTCTGGGGCCAACGTCCTGACTTTC. Translating gives CAWNRDRGRSGANVLTF.

The V call is TRBV3-1, the J call TRBJ2-3; 7 nucleotides line up with TRBD1. V gave up 4 bases and J gave up 1 base; unmatched junction bases: 2. The germline gives CDR1 LGHDT, CDR2 YNNKEL (reference sequence). There are 14 residues in the CDR3. This CDR3 is CASSRDRRTDTQYF. In DNA, the CDR3 is TGTGCCAGCAGCCGGGACAGACGCACAGATACGCAGTATTTT.

The V call is TRBV3-1, the J call TRBJ2-4, with 8 bases matching TRBD2. In germline, CDR1 is LGHDT, CDR2 YNNKEL (reference sequence). The CDR3 loop spans 16 amino acids. With V trimmed by 0 bases and J by 3 bases, 4 bases remained unmatched. CDR3 nucleotide sequence: TGTGCCAGCAGCCAAGAGAGCGGGAGAGGCAAAAACATTCAGTACTTC. Translated: CASSQESGRGKNIQYF. Complete variable domain (other parts from reference TRBV3-1 and TRBJ2-4): DTAVSQTPKYLVTQMGNDKSIKCEQNLGHDTMYWYKQDSKKFLKIMFSYNNKELIINETVPNRFSPKSPDKAHLNLHINSLELGDSAVYFCASSQESGRGKNIQYFGAGTRLSVL.

This clonotype is a singleton in its sample. The chain has TRBV3-1 and TRBJ1-2, with unresolved D. This CDR3 is built from 13 residues. Germline CDR1 reads LGHDT; CDR2 reads YNNKEL (reference sequence). V was cut by 1 base and J by 8 bases, with 11 bases left in between. The DNA for the CDR3 is TGTGCCAGCAGCCAAGGGGGAGGGCGAGGCTACACCTTC. Its translation is CASSQGGGRGYTF.

The chain is built from TRBV4-1 and TRBJ1-3; D remains unclear. V was cut by 0 bases and J by 3 bases, with 9 bases left in between. Per the germline V gene, CDR1 is MGHRA and CDR2 is YSYEKL. The CDR3 runs to 15 residues. The CDR3 reads CASSQEARHGNTIYF. CDR3 bases: TGCGCCAGCAGCCAAGAGGCCAGGCATGGAAACACCATATATTTT.

The gene calls are TRBV10-3 and TRBJ2-5; D might be TRBD2 (6 bases). The CDR3 has 13 amino acids. Germline CDR1 reads ENHRY; CDR2 reads SYGVKD. The V gene lost 8 bases and the J gene lost 1 base, with 11 bases spanning the gap. The CDR3 nucleotides are TGTGCCATCGGGTTGGGGGGCCAAGAGACCCAGTACTTC. Translating gives CAIGLGGQETQYF.

CDR3 bases: TGTGCCAGCTCATCACAGGGGGCAGATACGCAGTATTTT. It encodes CASSSQGADTQYF. This rearrangement joins TRBV18 to TRBJ2-3; 8 positions match TRBD1. Germline assignment: CDR1 KGHSH and CDR2 LQKENI. The J segment lost 4 bases and the V segment lost 5 bases, leaving 2 bases of the junction unmatched. This CDR3 is built from 13 residues.

The chain employs TRBV18 and TRBJ2-7; D gene unclear. The CDR3 extends over 13 amino acids. The germline V and J ends were trimmed by 4 bases and 2 bases, with 9 bases remaining between them. Germline CDR1 and CDR2: KGHSH and LQKENI. The CDR3 nucleotides read TGTGCCAGCTCACTCCGAGAGACCTACGAGCAGTACTTC. Translation: CASSLRETYEQYF. The whole variable domain, filled in from reference TRBV18 and TRBJ2-7, reads NAGVMQNPRHLVRRRGQEARLRCSPMKGHSHVYWYRQLPEEGLKFMVYLQKENIIDESGMPKERFSAEFPKEGPSILRIQQVVRGDSAAYFCASSLRETYEQYFGPGTRLTVT.

DNA of the CDR3: TGTGCCAGCAGCTCCCCAGTAGCGGGCACAGATACGCAGTATTTT. Translation gives CASSSPVAGTDTQYF. The chain links TRBV3-1 to TRBJ2-3; D may be TRBD2 (6 bases). The germline gives CDR1 LGHDT, CDR2 YNNKEL (reference sequence). V was shortened by 5 bases and J by 1 base, with 13 bases between the two germline ends. CDR3 length: 15 residues.

The rearrangement uses TRBV25-1 and TRBJ1-2; possible D gene TRBD1, 6 bases. Germline-derived CDR1 and CDR2 are MGHDK and SYGVNS. The CDR3 length is 15 residues. V was clipped by 2 bases and J by 6 bases, with 16 bases between them. CDR3 amino acids: CASSELGTKSDGYTF. The CDR3 nucleotides are TGTGCCAGCAGTGAACTAGGGACAAAGAGCGATGGCTACACCTTC.

The V gene is TRBV19, the J gene TRBJ2-1; perhaps TRBD1 as D (6 bases). CDR1 is LNHDA, CDR2 SQIVND, per germline (reference sequence). The CDR3 is made up of 12 amino acids. Trimming stripped 5 bases from V and 9 bases from J, with 11 bases between. The CDR3 protein is CASSFQGSEQFF. The CDR3 DNA sequence: TGTGCCAGTAGTTTCCAGGGGAGTGAGCAGTTCTTC.

The rearrangement uses TRBV27 and TRBJ2-3, with 8 bases identical to TRBD2. V shed 1 base and J 0 bases; nucleotides not matched to a gene: 9. The CDR3 is 18 residues long. Germline CDR1 reads MNHEY; CDR2 reads SMNVEV (reference sequence). The CDR3 here is CASSLYPGLDLSTDTQYF. DNA of the CDR3: TGTGCCAGCAGTTTATATCCGGGACTAGACCTTAGCACAGATACGCAGTATTTT.

Concerning this clonotype: At one boundary the junction diverges from the germline segment, which might be a read error. DNA of the CDR3: TGTGCCAGCAGCTTAGGGGTACGCCGCTCCTACGAGCGGTACTTC. Translating gives CASSLGVRRSYERYF. The chain carries TRBV7-2 and TRBJ2-7; D not resolved. Germline-derived CDR1 and CDR2 are SGHTA and FQGNSA. The CDR3 has 15 amino acids.